The next 31 T cell receptor beta chains were all read from a single sample in a study of CD8 T cells in ankylosing spondylitis. In TCRdb, the 5' RACE reads were re-called with MiXCR into one record per CDR3 protein. The sample carries approximately 300,000 distinct CDR3 sequences, about 20% recorded once. Sequenced sample: blood, either unsorted or a sorted T cell fraction (not recorded which). The source of these receptors is a male donor with ankylosing spondylitis or in good health (not recorded which).

This clonotype showed up just a few times. The J gene is TRBJ2-1, the V gene TRBV6-5, with unresolved D. The CDR3 has 11 residues. Per the germline V gene, CDR1 is MNHEY and CDR2 is SVGAGI. V shed 3 bases and J shed 6 bases, with 3 bases lying between them. CDR3 nucleotides: TGTGCCAGCAGTTATTTCAATGAGCAGTTCTTC. This codes for CASSYFNEQFF.

This clonotype was counted many times. This chain joins TRBV11-1 and TRBJ2-5; 9 bases are a match to TRBD1. The J segment lost 1 base and the V segment lost 6 bases, leaving 3 bases of the junction unmatched. Germline CDR1 and CDR2: SGHAT and FQDESV (reference sequence). The CDR3 covers 14 residues. The CDR3 spells CASRMGQGQETQYF. CDR3 coding DNA: TGTGCCAGCAGGATGGGACAGGGCCAAGAGACCCAGTACTTC.

This clonotype was counted between two and nine times. The chain has TRBV2 and TRBJ1-6; 7 nucleotides match TRBD1. The CDR3 extends over 12 amino acids. The junction had 6 bases not matched to a gene; V was cut back by 10 bases and J by 9 bases. CDR1 is SNHLY and CDR2 is FYNNEI in the germline V gene. CDR3 in DNA: TGTGCCACCGAGGGGGCACGTTCACCCCTCCACTTT. The encoded protein is CATEGARSPLHF. Looking up the rest from reference TRBV2 and TRBJ1-6 gives the full variable domain: EPEVTQTPSHQVTQMGQEVILRCVPISNHLYFYWYRQILGQKVEFLVSFYNNEISEKSEIFDDQFSVERPDGSNFTLKIRSTKLEDSAMYFCATEGARSPLHFGNGTRLTVT.

In this sample, this clonotype turned up a few times. The chain joins TRBV7-2 to TRBJ2-3; 10 bases agree with TRBD2. CDR1 is SGHTA and CDR2 is FQGNSA in the germline V gene. The CDR3 runs 13 residues. The V gene end was trimmed by 10 bases and the J gene end by 1 base; junction bases not matched to a gene: 2. CDR3 nucleotides: TGTGCCACCGGACTAGCGGGCACAGATACGCAGTATTTT. It translates to CATGLAGTDTQYF.

This clonotype was recorded at least ten times. This rearrangement joins TRBV15 to TRBJ2-7; 12 nucleotides align to TRBD1. V dropped 0 bases and J dropped 6; count of bases not matched to a gene: 9. This CDR3 is built from 17 residues. Germline CDR1 is LNHNV and CDR2 is YYDKDF (reference sequence). This CDR3 reads CATSRDLVGQGAGEQYV. In DNA, the CDR3 is TGTGCCACCAGCAGAGATCTGGTGGGACAGGGGGCAGGCGAGCAGTACGTC.

This clonotype was picked up a small number of times. The chain combines TRBV24-1 with TRBJ2-3; TRBD2 is a possible D gene (6 bases). Trimming took off 7 bases at V and 6 bases at J, with 19 bases between the two ends. The germline V gene has CDR1 KGHDR and CDR2 SFDVKD. CDR3 length: 15 amino acids. CDR3 residues: CATRDSGPGRDTQYF. CDR3 DNA sequence: TGTGCCACCAGGGACTCCGGGCCGGGGAGGGATACGCAGTATTTT.

This rearrangement joins TRBV2 to TRBJ2-5, with no clear D. From germline, CDR1 is SNHLY and CDR2 FYNNEI. The CDR3 is 12 residues long. Trimming removed 6 bases at V and 2 bases at J, with 7 bases between. The CDR3 nucleotides read TGTGCCAGCAGCTACGAGCAAGAGACCCAGTACTTC. Amino acid sequence: CASSYEQETQYF.

The J gene is TRBJ1-1, the V gene TRBV3-1, with D possibly TRBD1 on 5 matching bases. Trimming pared 1 base from V and 0 bases from J, leaving 15 bases between. This CDR3 is 17 amino acids long. Germline lookup yields CDR1 LGHDT and CDR2 YNNKEL (reference sequence). This CDR3 is CASSQVRTGRMNTEAFF. CDR3 nucleotide sequence: TGTGCCAGCAGCCAAGTAAGAACGGGACGGATGAACACTGAAGCTTTCTTT.

This clonotype was counted between two and nine times. The V call is TRBV6-1, the J call TRBJ2-2, with 7 nucleotides matching TRBD2. This CDR3 has 15 amino acids. CDR1 is MNHNS and CDR2 is SASEGT in the germline V gene. After removal of 6 bases from V and 2 bases from J, the junction contained 6 bases not matched to a gene. CDR3 coding DNA: TGTGCCAGCAGCCTAGAGCGGGGTAACACCGGGGAGCTGTTTTTT. This codes for CASSLERGNTGELFF.

V usage is TRBV2 and J usage is TRBJ2-2; D not certain. This CDR3 has 14 amino acids. Germline V CDR1 and CDR2: SNHLY, FYNNEI. The ends were cut back, 2 bases at V and 7 bases at J, with 11 bases in the middle. The CDR3 DNA reads TGTGCCAGCAGTGAATGGAAGGGTGGCGGGGAGCTGTTTTTT. Translation: CASSEWKGGGELFF.

This chain links TRBV5-1 with TRBJ1-5; D is ambiguous. The germline gives CDR1 SGHRS, CDR2 YFSETQ. The CDR3 is 15 residues long. Trimming cost V 0 bases and J 7 bases, with 14 bases left between them. The CDR3: CASSLAGEPGQPQHF. CDR3 nucleotide sequence: TGCGCCAGCAGCTTGGCCGGGGAACCTGGCCAGCCCCAGCATTTT.

This clonotype was seen more than once but under ten times. The V gene is TRBV20-1, the J gene TRBJ1-6; D remains ambiguous. Between the trimmed V and J ends, which lost 6 bases and 7 bases, there was a span of 13 bases. The CDR3 contains 13 residues. Looked up from germline, CDR1 is DFQATT and CDR2 is SNEGSKA (reference sequence). The CDR3 nucleotides read TGCAGTGCCCCCCCAAAAGGGAATTCACCCCTCCACTTT. Protein product: CSAPPKGNSPLHF.

This clonotype was observed a handful of times. The rearrangement links TRBV10-3 to TRBJ2-1; a weak D match, TRBD2 (6 bases). V was shortened by 6 bases and J by 0 bases, with 12 bases between the two germline ends. Looked up from germline, CDR1 is ENHRY and CDR2 is SYGVKD. CDR3 length: 15 residues. In DNA form, the CDR3 reads TGTGCCATCAGGCCGAGTAGCGGCTCCTACAATGAGCAGTTCTTC. Residues: CAIRPSSGSYNEQFF.

The CDR3 DNA sequence: TGTGCCAGCTCCGCGCTGATTCCGGGCTCCGAGCAGTACGTC. This sequence encodes CASSALIPGSEQYV. V usage is TRBV5-6 and J usage is TRBJ2-7; D is undetermined. V lost 7 bases and J lost 6, with 20 bases in between. Germline lookup yields CDR1 SGHDT and CDR2 YYEEEE. The CDR3 sequence is 14 residues long.

V and J are TRBV12-3 or TRBV12-4 and TRBJ2-7, with D possibly matching TRBD1 (6 bases). V lost 3 bases and J 5 bases, leaving 11 bases between the germline ends. This CDR3 is 13 amino acids long. The CDR3 region is CASSFTGYNEQYV. CDR3 in DNA: TGTGCCAGCAGTTTTACAGGGTATAACGAGCAGTACGTC.

CDR3 region: CASSSNRDRGLSSGNTIYF. Here the CDR3 DNA reads TGTGCCAGCAGTTCAAACCGGGACAGGGGGCTATCGTCTGGAAACACCATATATTTT. The rearrangement joins TRBV6-5 to TRBJ1-3, with 12 bases lining up with TRBD1. Trimming at V came to 4 bases and at J to 1 base, leaving 11 bases not matched to a gene. Looked up from germline, CDR1 is MNHEY and CDR2 is SVGAGI. This CDR3 is built from 19 residues.

This clonotype was found many times. DNA of the CDR3: TGCAGCGCCGGACCGGTACGAGGGCAGTACGTC. The encoded protein is CSAGPVRGQYV. The chain is built from TRBV29-1 and TRBJ2-7; D ambiguous. The CDR3 length is 11 residues. V lost 7 bases to trimming and J lost 9 bases, with 16 bases between them. CDR1 and CDR2 from the germline V gene are SQVTM and ANQGSEA.

To note about this clonotype: The junction differs from germline at one of its ends, possibly a read error. J is TRBJ2-6 and V is TRBV12-3 or TRBV12-4; a weak D match, TRBD2 (6 bases). The CDR3 is made up of 15 amino acids. The CDR3 here is CASSLGGVGTNVLTF. The DNA of the CDR3 is TGTGCCAGCAGTTTGGGGGGAGTTGGGACCAACGTCCTGACTTTC.

This clonotype has only a few counts. This chain uses TRBV4-1 with TRBJ1-5; D might be TRBD1 (5 bases). V was shortened by 0 bases and J by 4 bases, with 13 bases between the two germline ends. CDR1 and CDR2 from the germline V gene are MGHRA and YSYEKL. The CDR3 runs 16 residues. The CDR3 loop reads CASSQELDIPNQPQHF. DNA of the CDR3: TGCGCCAGCAGCCAAGAACTGGACATTCCAAATCAGCCCCAGCATTTT.

V usage is TRBV6-2 or TRBV6-3 and J usage is TRBJ1-5, with 9 bases identical to TRBD1. This CDR3 is built from 15 residues. The J segment lost 5 bases and the V segment lost 6 bases, leaving 8 bases of the junction unmatched. Germline loops: CDR1 MNHEY, CDR2 SVGEGT. CDR3 nucleotides: TGTGCCAGCAGGCCAATGGGACAGGGAGATCAGCCCCAGCATTTT. Translated, it gives CASRPMGQGDQPQHF.

This clonotype showed up just a few times. The chain links TRBV20-1 to TRBJ2-1, with 13 bases identical to TRBD2. This CDR3 comprises 20 residues. J lost 0 bases, V lost 0 bases, and 11 bases had no gene match. The V gene's germline CDR1 is DFQATT and CDR2 SNEGSKA (reference sequence). The chain's CDR3 is CSARESGTSGAYSSYNEQFF. Here the CDR3 DNA reads TGCAGTGCTAGAGAATCGGGGACTAGCGGGGCCTACAGCTCCTACAATGAGCAGTTCTTC.

The sample holds many counts of this clonotype. The CDR3 sequence is CASRPGLSTGELFF. The CDR3 nucleotides read TGTGCCAGCAGGCCGGGACTCTCCACCGGGGAGCTGTTTTTT. J is TRBJ2-2 and V is TRBV12-3 or TRBV12-4, with D perhaps matching TRBD2 (6 bases). The length of the CDR3 is 14 residues. Trimming took off 6 bases at V and 4 bases at J, with 12 bases between the two ends.

The chain uses TRBV10-3 and TRBJ1-5; D might be TRBD1 (6 bases). Germline V gene lookup returns CDR1 ENHRY and CDR2 SYGVKD. Trimming shortened V by 10 bases and J by 4 bases, and 17 bases separated the two germline ends. The CDR3 spans 14 residues. CDR3 nucleotide sequence: TGTGCCACCAGCTTAGGGGGGGCGAATCAGCCCCAGCATTTT. Protein sequence: CATSLGGANQPQHF.

Many counts were recorded for this clonotype. This rearrangement joins TRBV20-1 to TRBJ1-5; D is unclear. Deletions cut 0 bases from V and 4 bases from J, with 10 bases between. The CDR3 sequence is 14 residues long. Germline V gene sequence: CDR1 DFQATT, CDR2 SNEGSKA (reference sequence). The CDR3 nucleotides read TGCAGTGCTAGAGATCTCCTGAATAATCAGCCCCAGCATTTT. It yields the protein CSARDLLNNQPQHF.

This clonotype was picked up a small number of times. This rearrangement joins TRBV19 to TRBJ1-5, with D possibly TRBD1 on 5 matching bases. V was cut by 1 base and J by 6 bases, with 19 bases left in between. Germline V gene data show CDR1 as LNHDA and CDR2 as SQIVND (reference sequence). The CDR3 is 17 residues long. The CDR3 sequence is CASSIGSRGEDFQPQHF. CDR3 DNA: TGTGCCAGTAGTATAGGGTCGAGGGGAGAGGACTTTCAGCCCCAGCATTTT.

The chain combines TRBV10-2 with TRBJ2-1, with D possibly TRBD2 on 5 matching bases. V was clipped by 0 bases and J by 10 bases, with 10 bases between them. The CDR3 totals 13 residues. CDR1 and CDR2 from the germline V gene are WSHSY and SAAADI. CDR3 sequence reads: CASSESTTGEQFF. As DNA, the CDR3 is TGCGCCAGCAGTGAGTCGACAACGGGGGAGCAGTTCTTC.

The table lists this clonotype with a few counts. The chain combines TRBV7-6 with TRBJ2-5, with D unresolved. The CDR3 has 13 residues. The V gene lost 0 bases and the J gene lost 5 bases, with 7 bases spanning the gap. The germline V gene has CDR1 SGHVS and CDR2 FNYEAQ. Here the CDR3 DNA reads TGTGCCAGCAGCTTAGCCGACCGGGAGACCCAGTACTTC. Protein sequence: CASSLADRETQYF.

The chain uses TRBV19 and TRBJ1-5; no reliable D call. V lost 0 bases to trimming and J lost 9 bases, with 9 bases between them. The CDR3 has 13 residues. Looked up from germline, CDR1 is LNHDA and CDR2 is SQIVND (reference sequence). In DNA form, the CDR3 reads TGTGCCAGTAGTATAGATCACGGAGGGCCCCAGCATTTT. The encoded protein is CASSIDHGGPQHF.

The V gene is TRBV6-5, the J gene TRBJ1-2, with a possible D match to TRBD1 (6 bases). From germline, CDR1 is MNHEY and CDR2 SVGAGI. V lost 0 bases to trimming and J lost 3 bases, with 20 bases between them. The CDR3 is 18 amino acids. The CDR3 region is CASSYSNGGRPADYGYTF. CDR3 DNA sequence: TGTGCCAGCAGTTACTCGAACGGGGGCAGGCCGGCCGACTATGGCTACACCTTC.

The V gene is TRBV7-2, the J gene TRBJ2-2; D is unclear. V was pared by 1 base and J by 5 bases, with 8 bases between. This CDR3 comprises 14 residues. From germline, CDR1 is SGHTA and CDR2 FQGNSA. CDR3 in amino acids: CASSLGVLTGELFF. The CDR3, as DNA: TGTGCCAGCAGCTTAGGGGTCTTGACCGGGGAGCTGTTTTTT.

The chain joins TRBV2 to TRBJ2-3, with 7 positions matching TRBD1. Germline CDR1 SNHLY, CDR2 FYNNEI. This CDR3 is built from 14 residues. The junction had 10 bases not matched to a gene; V was cut back by 7 bases and J by 6 bases. DNA for the CDR3: TGTGCCAGCACCGCGACAGGGCCCAGGGATACGCAGTATTTT. Amino acid sequence: CASTATGPRDTQYF.